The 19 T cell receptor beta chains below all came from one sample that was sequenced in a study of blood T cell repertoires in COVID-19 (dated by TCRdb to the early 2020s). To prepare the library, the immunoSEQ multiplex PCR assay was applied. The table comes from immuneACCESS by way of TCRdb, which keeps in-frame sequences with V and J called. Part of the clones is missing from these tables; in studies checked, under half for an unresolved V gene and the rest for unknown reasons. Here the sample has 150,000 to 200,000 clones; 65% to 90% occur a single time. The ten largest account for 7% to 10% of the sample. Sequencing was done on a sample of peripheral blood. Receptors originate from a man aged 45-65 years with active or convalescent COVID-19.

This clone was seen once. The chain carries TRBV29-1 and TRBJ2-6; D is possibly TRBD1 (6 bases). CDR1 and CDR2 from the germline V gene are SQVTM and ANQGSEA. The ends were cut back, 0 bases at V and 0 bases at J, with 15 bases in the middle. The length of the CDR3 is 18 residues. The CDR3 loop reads CSVEDNAGDHSGANVLTF. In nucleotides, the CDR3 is TGCAGCGTTGAAGATAATGCAGGGGACCACTCTGGGGCCAACGTCCTGACTTTC.

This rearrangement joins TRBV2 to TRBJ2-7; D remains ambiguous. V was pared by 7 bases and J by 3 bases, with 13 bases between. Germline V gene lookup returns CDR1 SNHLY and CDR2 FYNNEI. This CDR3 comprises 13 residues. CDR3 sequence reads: CASIPFVNYEQYF. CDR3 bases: TGTGCCAGCATTCCGTTTGTTAACTACGAGCAGTACTTC.

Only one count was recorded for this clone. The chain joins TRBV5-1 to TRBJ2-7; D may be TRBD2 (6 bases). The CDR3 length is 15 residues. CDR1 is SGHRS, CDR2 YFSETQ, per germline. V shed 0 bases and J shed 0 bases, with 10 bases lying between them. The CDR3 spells CASSLVGDFSYEQYF. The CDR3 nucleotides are TGCGCCAGCAGCTTGGTAGGGGACTTCTCCTACGAGCAGTACTTC.

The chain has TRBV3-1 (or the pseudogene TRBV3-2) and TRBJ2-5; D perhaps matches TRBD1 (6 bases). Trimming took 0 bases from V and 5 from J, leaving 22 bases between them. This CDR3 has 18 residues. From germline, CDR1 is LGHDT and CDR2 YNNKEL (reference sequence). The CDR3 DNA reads TGTGCCAGCAGCCAAGAGATTATGGGGGCCCCCGCCTCGGAGACCCAGTACTTC. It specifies CASSQEIMGAPASETQYF.

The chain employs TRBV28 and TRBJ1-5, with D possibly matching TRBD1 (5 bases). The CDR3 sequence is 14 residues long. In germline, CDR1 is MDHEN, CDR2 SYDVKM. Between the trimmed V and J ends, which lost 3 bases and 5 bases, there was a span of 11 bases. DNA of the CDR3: TGTGCCAGCAGTTTTGGGGCAGGTGATCAGCCCCAGCATTTT. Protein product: CASSFGAGDQPQHF.

The CDR3 nucleotides are TGTGCCAGCAGCCAGACTAGGAAGGAGACCCAGTACTTC. Protein product: CASSQTRKETQYF. The chain recombines TRBV6-5 with TRBJ2-5; the D gene is possibly TRBD2 (6 bases). V was shortened by 6 bases and J by 5 bases, with 13 bases between the two germline ends. This CDR3 contains 13 residues. From germline, CDR1 is MNHEY and CDR2 SVGAGI.

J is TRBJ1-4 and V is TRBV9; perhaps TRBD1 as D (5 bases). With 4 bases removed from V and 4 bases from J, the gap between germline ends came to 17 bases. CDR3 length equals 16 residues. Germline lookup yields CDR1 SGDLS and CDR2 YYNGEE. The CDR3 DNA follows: TGTGCCAGCAGCCCTAGGACGGGGGGAAGTAATGAAAAACTGTTTTTT. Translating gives CASSPRTGGSNEKLFF.

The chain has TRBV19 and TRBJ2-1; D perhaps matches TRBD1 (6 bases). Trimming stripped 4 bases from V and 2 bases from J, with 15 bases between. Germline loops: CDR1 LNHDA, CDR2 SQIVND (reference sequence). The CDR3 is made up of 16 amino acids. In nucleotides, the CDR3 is TGTGCCAGTAGTACACGACAGGTTATTACCTACAATGAGCAGTTCTTC. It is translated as CASSTRQVITYNEQFF.

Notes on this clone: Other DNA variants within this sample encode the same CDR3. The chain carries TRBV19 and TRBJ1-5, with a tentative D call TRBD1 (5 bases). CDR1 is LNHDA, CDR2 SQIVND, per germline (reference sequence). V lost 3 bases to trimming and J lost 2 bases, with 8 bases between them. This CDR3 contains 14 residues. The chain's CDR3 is CASSIMTGNQPQHF. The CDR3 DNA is TGTGCCAGTAGTATCATGACAGGCAATCAGCCCCAGCATTTT. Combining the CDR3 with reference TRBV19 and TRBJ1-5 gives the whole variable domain DGGITQSPKYLFRKEGQNVTLSCEQNLNHDAMYWYRQDPGQGLRLIYYSQIVNDFQKGDIAEGYSVSREKKESFPLTVTSAQKNPTAFYLCASSIMTGNQPQHFGDGTRLSIL.

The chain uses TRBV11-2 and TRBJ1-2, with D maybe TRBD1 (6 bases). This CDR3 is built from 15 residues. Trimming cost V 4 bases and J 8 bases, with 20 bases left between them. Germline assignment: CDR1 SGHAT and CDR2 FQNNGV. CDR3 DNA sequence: TGTGCCAGCAGCTCAACGATCCGGGACACAGACGGCTACACCTTC. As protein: CASSSTIRDTDGYTF.

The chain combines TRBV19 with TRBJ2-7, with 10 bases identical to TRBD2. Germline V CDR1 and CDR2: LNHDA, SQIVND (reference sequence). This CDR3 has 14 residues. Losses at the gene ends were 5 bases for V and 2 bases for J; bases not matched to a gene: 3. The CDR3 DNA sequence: TGTGCCAGTAGTTTAGCGGGAGGTACCTACGAGCAGTACTTC. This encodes CASSLAGGTYEQYF.

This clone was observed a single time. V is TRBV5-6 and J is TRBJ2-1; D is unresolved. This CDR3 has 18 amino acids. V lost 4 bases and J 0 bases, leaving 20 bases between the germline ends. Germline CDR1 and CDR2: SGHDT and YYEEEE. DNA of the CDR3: TGTGCCAGCAGCCACCCACCTACAGCTCAGAGCTCCTACAATGAGCAGTTCTTC. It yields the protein CASSHPPTAQSSYNEQFF.

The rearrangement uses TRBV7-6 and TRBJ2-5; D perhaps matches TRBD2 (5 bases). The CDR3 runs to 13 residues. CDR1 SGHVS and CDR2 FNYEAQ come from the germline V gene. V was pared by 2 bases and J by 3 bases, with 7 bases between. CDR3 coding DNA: TGTGCCAGCAGCTTATTCGGGGAAGAGACCCAGTACTTC. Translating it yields CASSLFGEETQYF.

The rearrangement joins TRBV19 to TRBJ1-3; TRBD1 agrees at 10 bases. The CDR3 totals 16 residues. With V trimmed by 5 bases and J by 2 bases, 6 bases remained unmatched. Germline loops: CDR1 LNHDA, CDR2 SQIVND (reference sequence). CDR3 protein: CASSSWDRGAGNTIYF. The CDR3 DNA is TGTGCCAGTAGTTCCTGGGACAGGGGAGCTGGAAACACCATATATTTT.

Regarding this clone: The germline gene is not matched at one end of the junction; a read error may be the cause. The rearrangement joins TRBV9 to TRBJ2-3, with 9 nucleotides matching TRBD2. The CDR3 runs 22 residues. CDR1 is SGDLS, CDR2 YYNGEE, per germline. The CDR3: CASSPYPGIAGAVGVGTNTQYF. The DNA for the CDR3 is TGTGCCAGCAGCCCCTACCCTGGGATAGCGGGAGCAGTGGGAGTGGGCACAAATACGCAGTATTTT.

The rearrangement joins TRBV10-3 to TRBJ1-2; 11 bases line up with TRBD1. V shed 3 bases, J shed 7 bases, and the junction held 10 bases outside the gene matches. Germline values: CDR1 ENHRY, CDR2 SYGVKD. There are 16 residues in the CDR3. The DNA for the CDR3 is TGTGCCATCAGTGAAACGCGGACAGGGGGCGATGGTGGCTACACCTTC. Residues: CAISETRTGGDGGYTF.

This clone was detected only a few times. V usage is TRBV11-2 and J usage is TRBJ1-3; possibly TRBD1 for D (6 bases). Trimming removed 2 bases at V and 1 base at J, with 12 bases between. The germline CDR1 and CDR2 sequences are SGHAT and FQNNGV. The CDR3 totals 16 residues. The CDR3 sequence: CASSLHGGPSGNTIYF. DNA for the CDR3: TGTGCCAGCAGCTTACACGGGGGGCCGTCTGGAAACACCATATATTTT.

CDR3: CSARGGVEKLFF. For the CDR3, the DNA is TGCAGCGCCCGGGGAGGGGTTGAAAAACTGTTTTTT. The chain links TRBV29-1 to TRBJ1-4, with TRBD1 as a possible D gene (5 bases). The length of the CDR3 is 12 residues. CDR1 and CDR2 (germline): SQVTM, ANQGSEA. The V gene lost 7 bases and the J gene lost 7 bases, with 13 bases spanning the gap.

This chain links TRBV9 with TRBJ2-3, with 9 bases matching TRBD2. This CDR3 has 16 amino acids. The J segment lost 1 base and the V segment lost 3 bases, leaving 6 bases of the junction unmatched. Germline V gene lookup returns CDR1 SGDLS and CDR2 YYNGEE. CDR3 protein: CASSALAGRGTDTQYF. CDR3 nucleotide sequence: TGTGCCAGCAGCGCCCTAGCGGGGAGGGGCACAGATACGCAGTATTTT.